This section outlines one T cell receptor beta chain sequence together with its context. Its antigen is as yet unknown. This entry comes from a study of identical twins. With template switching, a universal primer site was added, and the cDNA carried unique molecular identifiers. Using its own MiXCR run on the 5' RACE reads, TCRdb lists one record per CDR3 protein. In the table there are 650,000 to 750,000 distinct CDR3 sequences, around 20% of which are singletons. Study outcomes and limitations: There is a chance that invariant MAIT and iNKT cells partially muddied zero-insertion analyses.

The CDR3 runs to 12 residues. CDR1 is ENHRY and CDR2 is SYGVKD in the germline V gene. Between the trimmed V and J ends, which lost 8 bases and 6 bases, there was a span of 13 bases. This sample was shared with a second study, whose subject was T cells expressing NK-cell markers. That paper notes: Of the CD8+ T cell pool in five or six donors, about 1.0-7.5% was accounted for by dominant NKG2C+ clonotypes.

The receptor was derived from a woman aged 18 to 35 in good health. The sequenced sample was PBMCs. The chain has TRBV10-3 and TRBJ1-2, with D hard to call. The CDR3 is CAIALPWNGYTF. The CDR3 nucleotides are TGTGCCATCGCCTTGCCCTGGAATGGCTACACCTTC.